The 23 T cell receptor beta chains given below trace back to one sample, sequenced in a study of blood T cell repertoires in COVID-19. Data came from immunoSEQ multiplex PCR; TCRdb stores just in-frame clones and leaves some out. Seen here are about 60,000 clones, about four fifths observed once, and the top ten hold less than 4.5%. The sequenced sample was PBMCs or T cells enriched from blood (not recorded which). The receptors shown here come from a woman aged 40 to 50 with acute COVID-19.

CDR3 DNA: TGTGCCAGTAGTAGAGGACTAGGTAAATACGAGCAGTACTTC. Protein product: CASSRGLGKYEQYF. The genes are TRBV19 and TRBJ2-7; 7 bases map to TRBD2. Trimming took 4 bases from V and 4 from J; bases not matched to a gene: 7. The CDR3 is 14 amino acids. Germline V lookup: CDR1 LNHDA, CDR2 SQIVND (reference sequence).

The chain carries TRBV19 and TRBJ2-1, with a tentative D call TRBD2 (5 bases). V shed 3 bases and J shed 10 bases, with 13 bases lying between them. Germline CDR1 and CDR2: LNHDA and SQIVND (reference sequence). This CDR3 region has 13 residues. Here the CDR3 reads CASSIGREGEQFF. The CDR3 DNA follows: TGTGCCAGTAGTATTGGACGGGAAGGGGAGCAGTTCTTC.

The gene calls are TRBV6-1 and TRBJ1-6; the match to TRBD1 covers 7 bases. V lost 2 bases and J lost 7; bases outside the gene matches: 8. Per germline, CDR1 MNHNS and CDR2 SASEGT. The CDR3 sequence is 16 residues long. CDR3 protein: CASSEPHRGGNSPLHF. CDR3 coding DNA: TGTGCCAGCAGTGAACCCCACAGGGGAGGCAATTCACCCCTCCACTTT.

The gene calls are TRBV7-3 and TRBJ1-5; a possible D gene is TRBD1 (5 bases). The CDR3 sequence is 13 residues long. Trimming removed 1 base from V and 5 bases from J, with 6 bases in between. CDR1 is SGHTA, CDR2 FQGTGA, per germline. CDR3 DNA sequence: TGTGCCAGCAGCTTAAAAGGGGATCAGCCCCAGCATTTT. Translated: CASSLKGDQPQHF.

The V call is TRBV5-6, the J call TRBJ1-5, with a possible D match to TRBD1 (5 bases). The CDR3 contains 14 residues. V lost 0 bases to trimming and J lost 5 bases, with 9 bases between them. Germline-derived CDR1 and CDR2 are SGHDT and YYEEEE. The CDR3 coding sequence is TGTGCCAGCAGCTTGGGGGACTGGGATCAGCCCCAGCATTTT. The encoded protein is CASSLGDWDQPQHF.

The chain links TRBV9 to TRBJ2-3, with a tentative D call TRBD2 (6 bases). Trimming stripped 6 bases from V and 2 bases from J, with 16 bases between. CDR1 and CDR2 from the germline V gene are SGDLS and YYNGEE. The CDR3 contains 15 residues. The CDR3 DNA sequence: TGTGCCAGCACCAGGTCGGGACTTAACACAGATACGCAGTATTTT. It encodes CASTRSGLNTDTQYF.

The chain's CDR3 is CASSWGQAKSNEQFF. CDR3 bases: TGCGCCAGCAGCTGGGGACAGGCCAAGAGCAATGAGCAGTTCTTC. The V gene is TRBV5-1, the J gene TRBJ2-1, with 8 bases that match TRBD1. Looked up from germline, CDR1 is SGHRS and CDR2 is YFSETQ. CDR3 length: 15 amino acids. With V trimmed by 3 bases and J by 6 bases, 8 bases remained unmatched.

This clone has just a few counts. The J gene is TRBJ1-1, the V gene TRBV5-1; TRBD1 matches 7 bases. CDR1 SGHRS and CDR2 YFSETQ come from the germline V gene. Trimming took 4 bases from V and 5 from J; bases not matched to a gene: 8. The CDR3 runs to 14 residues. The CDR3 reads CASSPQGGGTEAFF. The DNA of the CDR3 is TGCGCCAGCAGCCCCCAGGGGGGAGGAACTGAAGCTTTCTTT.

This chain uses TRBV7-3 with TRBJ2-2, with D tentatively TRBD1 (5 bases). CDR3 size: 13 residues. CDR1 is SGHTA, CDR2 FQGTGA, per germline. Deletions cut 6 bases from V and 6 bases from J, with 11 bases between. The CDR3 nucleotides read TGTGCCAGCAGTCGGACAAGGTCCGGGGAGCTGTTTTTT. Protein: CASSRTRSGELFF.

This chain connects TRBV3-1 (or the pseudogene TRBV3-2) to TRBJ2-2; 10 nucleotides line up with TRBD2. The germline CDR1 and CDR2 sequences are LGHDT and YNNKEL (reference sequence). The CDR3 has 15 residues. The V segment lost 5 bases and the J segment 6 bases; nucleotides outside the gene matches: 6. In nucleotides, the CDR3 is TGTGCCAGCAGCGGCAGGCTAGCGGGAGCCGGGGAGCTGTTTTTT. This codes for CASSGRLAGAGELFF.

This chain links TRBV15 with TRBJ1-1; D may be TRBD1 (6 bases). CDR1 and CDR2 from the germline V gene are LNHNV and YYDKDF (reference sequence). V lost 5 bases and J lost 1, with 8 bases in between. The CDR3 covers 13 residues. The DNA of the CDR3 is TGTGCCACCAGCGCGGACAGGAACACTGAAGCTTTCTTT. It is translated as CATSADRNTEAFF.

The chain recombines TRBV7-8 with TRBJ1-1, with D perhaps matching TRBD1 (5 bases). Trimming pared 4 bases from V and 5 bases from J, leaving 14 bases between. The CDR3 spans 14 residues. CDR1 and CDR2 (germline): SGHVS, FQNEAQ. The CDR3 DNA is TGTGCCAGCAGCTCCCTCCGGGGGGGAACTGAAGCTTTCTTT. Its translation: CASSSLRGGTEAFF.

V is TRBV7-8 and J is TRBJ1-5; D may be TRBD1 (5 bases). Trimming took 0 bases from V and 7 from J, leaving 13 bases between them. The germline V gene has CDR1 SGHVS and CDR2 FQNEAQ. This CDR3 is built from 15 residues. This CDR3 reads CASSLAGALEQPQHF. In DNA form, the CDR3 reads TGTGCCAGCAGCTTAGCAGGGGCACTGGAACAGCCCCAGCATTTT. Together with reference TRBV7-8 and TRBJ1-5, the CDR3 gives the full variable domain: GAGVSQSPRYKVAKRGQDVALRCDPISGHVSLFWYQQALGQGPEFLTYFQNEAQLDKSGLPSDRFFAERPEGSVSTLKIQRTQQEDSAVYLCASSLAGALEQPQHFGDGTRLSIL.

The V call is TRBV5-1, the J call TRBJ2-1; 8 bases align to TRBD1. There are 15 residues in the CDR3. V dropped 5 bases and J dropped 3; count of bases not matched to a gene: 7. The germline V gene encodes CDR1 SGHRS and CDR2 YFSETQ. In DNA form, the CDR3 reads TGCGCCAGCAGTCTAAGGACAGGGAGCTACAATGAGCAGTTCTTC. Translating gives CASSLRTGSYNEQFF.

In this sample, this clone turned up once. This rearrangement joins TRBV9 to TRBJ2-1, with 10 bases lining up with TRBD2. Germline V gives CDR1 SGDLS, CDR2 YYNGEE. The CDR3 contains 15 residues. The ends lost 4 bases at V and 4 bases at J; junction bases unmatched: 5. CDR3 loop: CASSIAGGLYNEQFF. DNA of the CDR3: TGTGCCAGCAGCATAGCGGGAGGCCTATACAATGAGCAGTTCTTC.

The chain couples TRBV18 to TRBJ1-1, with 8 bases identical to TRBD1. The germline CDR1 and CDR2 sequences are KGHSH and LQKENI. The CDR3 contains 14 residues. Trimming cost V 4 bases and J 2 bases; bases outside gene matches: 3. For the CDR3, the DNA is TGTGCCAGCTCACGACAGGGGAAAAACACTGAAGCTTTCTTT. Translation: CASSRQGKNTEAFF.

J is TRBJ2-2 and V is TRBV11-2; 14 bases match TRBD2. Trimming took 3 bases from V and 5 from J; bases not matched to a gene: 8. The CDR3 has 18 residues. Looked up from germline, CDR1 is SGHAT and CDR2 is FQNNGV. CDR3 sequence (DNA): TGTGCCAGCAGCTTGGGTTGGACTAGCGGGAGGAAAACCGGGGAGCTGTTTTTT. Residues: CASSLGWTSGRKTGELFF.

J is TRBJ2-7 and V is TRBV6-6; D may be TRBD1 (6 bases). Germline V gene sequence: CDR1 MNHNY, CDR2 SVGAGI (reference sequence). The CDR3 loop spans 10 amino acids. V was shortened by 7 bases and J by 6 bases, with 7 bases between the two germline ends. CDR3 amino acids: CASKGVEQYF. Written as DNA, the CDR3 is TGTGCCAGCAAGGGGGTCGAGCAGTACTTC.

The chain employs TRBV27 and TRBJ1-4, with D tentatively TRBD1 (5 bases). Germline V gives CDR1 MNHEY, CDR2 SMNVEV (reference sequence). The CDR3 covers 18 residues. Trimming pared 0 bases from V and 6 bases from J, leaving 20 bases between. The CDR3 region has the DNA TGTGCCAGCAGTTTATCCTTTACGGCGGGGAGGGGATATGAAAAACTGTTTTTT. Translated: CASSLSFTAGRGYEKLFF.

This clone was recorded once. The rearrangement uses TRBV24-1 and TRBJ2-3, with D maybe TRBD2 (6 bases). V lost 1 base and J lost 2, with 12 bases in between. Germline V lookup: CDR1 KGHDR, CDR2 SFDVKD. CDR3 length: 16 residues. CDR3 DNA: TGTGCCACCAGTGATTTCCCTGGGACTTACACAGATACGCAGTATTTT. Its translation is CATSDFPGTYTDTQYF.

The chain couples TRBV7-8 to TRBJ2-5; no firm D call. There are 14 residues in the CDR3. The V and J ends lost 1 base and 3 bases respectively, with 9 bases between them. Germline loops: CDR1 SGHVS, CDR2 FQNEAQ. In DNA form, the CDR3 reads TGTGCCAGCAGCTTAGTTAGCTCGAAAGAGACCCAGTACTTC. The encoded protein is CASSLVSSKETQYF.

The V gene is TRBV29-1, the J gene TRBJ2-2, with TRBD2 matching over 8 bases. Germline V lookup: CDR1 SQVTM, CDR2 ANQGSEA. CDR3 length equals 14 residues. V gave up 1 base and J gave up 5 bases; unmatched junction bases: 3. For the CDR3, the DNA is TGCAGCGTTGAAGGGGCTAGCGGGACCGGGGAGCTGTTTTTT. It is translated as CSVEGASGTGELFF.

This chain connects TRBV28 to TRBJ1-5, with TRBD1 as a possible D gene (5 bases). The CDR3 spans 13 residues. V lost 8 bases to trimming and J lost 4 bases, with 12 bases between them. The germline V gene has CDR1 MDHEN and CDR2 SYDVKM. CDR3 nucleotides: TGTGCCAGCGTCGGGGGGTTAAATCAGCCCCAGCATTTT. Encoded protein: CASVGGLNQPQHF.